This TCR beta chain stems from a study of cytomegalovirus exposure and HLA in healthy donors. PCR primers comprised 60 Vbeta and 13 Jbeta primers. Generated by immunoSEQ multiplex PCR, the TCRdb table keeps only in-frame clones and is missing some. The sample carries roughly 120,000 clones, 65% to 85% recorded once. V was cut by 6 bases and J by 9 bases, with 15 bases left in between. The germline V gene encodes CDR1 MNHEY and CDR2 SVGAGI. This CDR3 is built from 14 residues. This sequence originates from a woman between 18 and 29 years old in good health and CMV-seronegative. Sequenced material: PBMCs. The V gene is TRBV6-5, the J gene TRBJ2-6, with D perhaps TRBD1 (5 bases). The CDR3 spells CASRFRASDNVLTF. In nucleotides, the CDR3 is TGTGCCAGCAGATTCAGGGCCTCTGACAACGTCCTGACTTTC.